This T cell receptor (beta chain) was identified in a study of cytomegalovirus exposure and HLA in healthy donors. Study outcomes and limitations: About 87% or about 30% of the time was how often most TCR beta V segments were productive, according to an earlier analysis. Apparent HLA restriction characterized most CMV-associated TCR beta chains in a later analysis. Cytomegalovirus-associated TCR beta chains were listed, numbering 150 to 200. Cytomegalovirus status, reportedly, was diagnosed with high specificity and sensitivity by the classifier.

The PCR had 60 Vbeta and 13 Jbeta primers. Sequencing used immunoSEQ multiplex PCR; TCRdb keeps in-frame clones, though not all of them. This table lists more than 95,000 clones. As concerns this clone: Its antigen is currently unknown.

Germline CDR1 reads DFQATT; CDR2 reads SNEGSKA (reference sequence). The CDR3 length is 11 residues. Trimming stripped 6 bases from V and 6 bases from J, with 10 bases between. The chain joins TRBV20-1 to TRBJ2-3; a weak D match, TRBD2 (5 bases). The sample consisted of PBMCs. This TCR was recovered from a man aged 35 to 55 in good health and CMV-seronegative. In nucleotides, the CDR3 is TGCAGTGCCGGGGTGGGGGATACGCAGTATTTT. Translating gives CSAGVGDTQYF.